This T cell receptor (beta chain) derives from a study of OX40 agonist ivuxolimab in advanced cancers. Germline V gene data show CDR1 as SGHRS and CDR2 as YFSETQ. V gave up 1 base and J gave up 3 bases; unmatched junction bases: 4. The CDR3 totals 14 residues. TCRdb's table, derived via immunoSEQ multiplex PCR, lists solely in-frame clones and lacks some. The table records 63,000 or so clones, about 90% of them present only once. The sample in question was CD4+ or CD8+ T cells sorted from blood, obtained in a trial of the OX40 agonist ivuxolimab. This clonotype was obtained from an adult with an advanced solid tumor such as melanoma, head and neck, liver or kidney cancer. The chain recombines TRBV5-1 with TRBJ2-7; 7 bases are a match to TRBD1. CDR3 in DNA: TGCGCCAGCAGCTTGAGGGACAGCTTCTACGAGCAGTACTTC. This encodes CASSLRDSFYEQYF.